The source of this T cell receptor (beta chain) is a study of PD-L1 blockade in urothelial cancer (dated by TCRdb to 2016 to 2017). Regarding the research as a whole: All patients started therapy around 2014 and received atezolizumab 1,200 mg intravenously every 3 weeks. About 85% of the roughly 30 patients were males with bladder-origin urothelial cancer, and about 65% of the 29 reported a prior smoking history. An ECOG performance status of 0 or 1 was recorded for the patients, and 0 to 3 prior chemotherapy regimens had been received by the patients. Blood samples were analyzed at two time points: 3 weeks after treatment start (second dose) and 6 weeks after treatment start. Blood samples gave a median of roughly 150,000 T cells and tens of thousands of unique TCRs, with a median clonality of approximately 0.08. The study, an exploratory multi-omic analysis, examined somatic, immune and clinical correlates of response to PD-L1 blockade with atezolizumab in urothelial cancer. Pretreatment tumor samples, along with matched peripheral blood collected serially before and after atezolizumab treatment, underwent TCR sequencing. Durable clinical benefit meant progression-free survival longer than 6 months, and TCR features were also tested against progression-free and overall survival. In the same patients who had TCR sequencing, pretreatment tumors also underwent whole exome sequencing and RNA sequencing. Durable clinical benefit was achieved by nine patients but not by the remaining 20. Over 28 patients had pretreatment blood TCR-seq, around 24 had at least one posttreatment blood collection, and around 24 had tumor TCR-seq. Overall results and qualifications from the work: A pretreatment peripheral blood TCR clonality below the median was linked to improved progression-free and overall survival. Because of the small sample size (n ≈ 30) and the many exploratory analyses performed, the results are intended to be regarded as hypothesis-generating. Among patients with durable benefit, tumor-associated TCR clones showed greater expansion in peripheral blood 3 weeks after treatment started (n ≈ 20, p = 0.022).

For this clone: This receptor's antigen is unknown. Base qualities are not provided; no much larger clone lies one nucleotide away.

The time point label, as the study defines it: peripheral blood 6 weeks after treatment start. A cohort of about 30 patients with locally advanced or metastatic urothelial carcinoma, treated at Memorial Sloan Kettering on a trial protocol, was included. Peripheral blood mononuclear cells were collected pretreatment and during treatment, at between 1 and 8 total time points per patient. The Qiagen DNeasy Blood extraction kit was used to purify genomic DNA from total PBMCs and tumor samples. PBMCs were collected pretreatment and during treatment, and were isolated and stored as previously described. To estimate absolute template abundance from read counts, synthetic TCR analog templates were spiked into each PCR. The immunoSEQ assay was used to amplify TCRbeta CDR3 regions from genomic DNA with bias-controlled V and J gene primers. Sequencing of rearranged TCRbeta segments was done at approximately 20X coverage. The original pipeline was this. Clustering was used to correct sequencing errors, and CDR3s were annotated against IMGT to assign V, D and J genes. Out-of-frame and stop-codon sequences were excluded, and only productive TCRbeta rearrangements were used in downstream analyses. To compute clonality, Shannon entropy was normalized by the log of the number of unique productive sequences and then subtracted from one. Clones differing between time points or between blood and tumor were identified by Fisher's exact test with Benjamini-Hochberg correction at adjusted p below 0.01. The immuneACCESS repertoire file appears here via TCRdb, limited to in-frame rearrangements. These files lack a portion of the clones; in checked studies, under half of the deficit traces to unresolved V genes, and the cause of the others is not known. Clone size and V and J calls were adopted from that table, with D and trimming inferred from the DNA. The sample has more than 40,000 clones on record, around 82% of them singletons. The top ten clonotypes cover roughly 15% of the sample.

Measured from the cysteine to the phenylalanine, the CDR3 is 18 residues long. The only DNA kept is the CDR3, 54 bases in frame from the first base. CDR1 SGHTA and CDR2 FQGNSA were looked up in the germline V gene. V is cut back by 1 base and J by 3 bases, with 12 bases in the junction unmatched. Rearrangement joined TRBV7-2 to TRBJ2-3; 8 central nucleotides agree with TRBD2. The specimen was PBMCs, collected around atezolizumab (anti-PD-L1) treatment. This TCR came from a man in his 60s with urothelial cancer. In nucleotide form, the sequence is TGTGCCAGCAGCTTAGAGGTTATGCGGGGGGCGCCGACAGATACGCAGTATTTT. Its amino acids are CASSLEVMRGAPTDTQYF.